This TCR beta chain was documented in a study of blood T cell repertoires in COVID-19. On the study more broadly: There were acute and convalescent COVID-19 samples, and they came from the United States, Italy and Spain. Sample material is recorded as cDNA or gDNA derived from T cells, B-cell-depleted T cells, or PBMCs.

The CDR3 runs to 13 residues. Trimming took off 6 bases at V and 7 bases at J, with 10 bases between the two ends. CDR1 is KGHSH and CDR2 is LQKENI in the germline V gene. Original processing methods: Estimated nucleated cell counts came from reference gene primer amplification. Method: immunoSEQ multiplex PCR; TCRdb's copy keeps in-frame clones and lacks some. The V and J calls and clone size come from that table; D and trimming were worked out from the DNA. The sample records over 100,000 clones, approximately 86% being singletons. This sequence was found in a middle-aged man with active or convalescent COVID-19. Sequenced input: peripheral blood. V is TRBV18 and J is TRBJ1-6, with D tentatively TRBD1 (6 bases). For the CDR3, the DNA is TGTGCCAGCTCTGGGGGCCAAAATTCACCCCTCCACTTT. This gives the protein CASSGGQNSPLHF.